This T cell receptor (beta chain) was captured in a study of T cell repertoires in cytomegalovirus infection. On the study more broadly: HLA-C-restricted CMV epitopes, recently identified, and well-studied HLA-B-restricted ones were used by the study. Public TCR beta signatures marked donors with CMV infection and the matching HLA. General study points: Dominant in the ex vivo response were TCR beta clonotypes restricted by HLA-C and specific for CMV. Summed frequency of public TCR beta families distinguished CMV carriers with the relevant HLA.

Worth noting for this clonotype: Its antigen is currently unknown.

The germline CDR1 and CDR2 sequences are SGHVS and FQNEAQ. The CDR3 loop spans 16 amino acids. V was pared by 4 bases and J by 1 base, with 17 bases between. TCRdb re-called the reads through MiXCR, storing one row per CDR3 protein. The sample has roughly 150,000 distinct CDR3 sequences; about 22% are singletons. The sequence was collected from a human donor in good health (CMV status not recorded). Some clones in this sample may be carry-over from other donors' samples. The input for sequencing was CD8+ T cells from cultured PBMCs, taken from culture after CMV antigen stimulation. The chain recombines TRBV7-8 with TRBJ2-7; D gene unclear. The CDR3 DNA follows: TGTGCCAGCAGCTCTTTCGGGCACAAGACTTCCTACGAGCAGTACTTC. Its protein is CASSSFGHKTSYEQYF.